This T cell receptor beta chain is drawn from a study of blood T cell repertoires in COVID-19. Study summary: Spain, Italy and the United States supplied samples that represented acute and convalescent COVID-19.

Profiled with immunoSEQ multiplex PCR; TCRdb holds only in-frame clones, not every one. The table lists roughly 140,000 clones, around 83% of them singletons. The germline CDR1 and CDR2 sequences are SGHNT and YENEEA. V dropped 3 bases and J dropped 5; count of bases not matched to a gene: 3. The CDR3 has 13 residues. This chain joins TRBV11-3 and TRBJ1-1; TRBD1 aligns across 7 bases. What was sequenced was peripheral blood. This sequence originates from a woman of 80 years or more with acute or convalescent COVID-19. The CDR3 sequence is CASSFDRETEAFF. For the CDR3, the DNA is TGTGCCAGCAGCTTCGACAGGGAGACTGAAGCTTTCTTT.